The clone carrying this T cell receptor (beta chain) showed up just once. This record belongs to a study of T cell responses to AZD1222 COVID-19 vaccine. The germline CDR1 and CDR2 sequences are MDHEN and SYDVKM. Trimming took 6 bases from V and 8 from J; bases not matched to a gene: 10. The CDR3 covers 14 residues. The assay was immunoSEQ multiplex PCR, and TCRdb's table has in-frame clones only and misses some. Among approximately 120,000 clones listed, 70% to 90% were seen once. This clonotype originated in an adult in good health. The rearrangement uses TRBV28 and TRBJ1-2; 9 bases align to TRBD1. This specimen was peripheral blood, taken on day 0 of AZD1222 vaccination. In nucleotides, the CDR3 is TGTGCCAGCAGAAACCCTGGGACAGGGCCCGGCTACACCTTC. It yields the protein CASRNPGTGPGYTF.